The T cell receptor (beta chain) described here comes from a study of T cells after yellow fever vaccination. Turning to this clonotype: What it recognizes is unknown.

CDR3 length equals 14 residues. The trim removed 5 bases at V and 7 bases at J, leaving 9 bases unmatched. Study-level findings and limits: The study noted that FACS-sorted repertoires could contain abundant clonotypes contaminating from the bulk population.

MiXCR, applied by TCRdb to the 5' RACE reads, yields one record per CDR3 protein. The sample shows about 500,000 distinct CDR3 sequences, roughly a sixth of them seen only once. The clonotype originates from a man in his late teens or twenties who received the YFV17D yellow fever vaccine. This chain links TRBV12-3 or TRBV12-4 with TRBJ2-7, with TRBD1 matching 9 bases. This sample comprised PBMCs, obtained around 5 days after the first yellow fever vaccination. CDR3 sequence: CASSISGQGNEQYF. The CDR3 region has the DNA TGTGCCAGCAGTATCTCGGGACAGGGAAATGAGCAGTACTTC.